The 25 T cell receptor beta chains presented below share a single source sample, sequenced in a study of low-dose radiotherapy and immunotherapy resistance in tumors (dated by TCRdb to the early 2020s). The time point label corresponds to: after trial treatment. The treatment or condition tag for this specimen amounts to: LDRT plus nivolumab, ipilimumab, low-dose cyclophosphamide and aspirin (RACIN trial). The sample was run on an Illumina HiSeq 2500. Superscript III and a set of TRAV- and TRBV-specific primers were used to synthesize first-strand cDNA, so that both TCRalpha and TCRbeta chains were covered. TCRs were amplified with Phusion for around 19 PCR cycles, with a constant-region primer paired with the adapter attached to the V primers. TCRdb reprocessed the public reads (quality trimming at Q25 with fastp, clone calling with MiXCR) and kept in-frame beta chains. Entries are consolidated by CDR3 protein sequence, retaining the most common genes and DNA. This sample holds tens of thousands of distinct CDR3 sequences; 15% to 20% were observed only once. Jointly, the top ten make up less than 1.5% of the sample.

The specimen comprised PBMCs, sampled after low-dose radiotherapy plus immunotherapy. These receptors all stem from a male donor with prostate cancer.

This clonotype was seen repeatedly, ten times or more. The V call is TRBV28, the J call TRBJ2-7; D unclear. Germline assignment: CDR1 MDHEN and CDR2 SYDVKM. V lost 4 bases, J lost 7 bases, and 11 bases lay in between. The CDR3 contains 12 residues. CDR3 sequence (DNA): TGTGCCAGCAGTTCCGGACCGTCTGAGCAGTACTTC. Its translation is CASSSGPSEQYF.

Notes on this clonotype: The missing conserved phenylalanine or tryptophan at the end of this CDR3 makes a read error likely. The genes are TRBV5-4 and TRBJ1-2; 10 nucleotides align to TRBD1. Trimming took 4 bases from V and 4 from J; bases not matched to a gene: 4. This CDR3 has 14 residues. In germline, CDR1 is SGHNT, CDR2 YYREEE (reference sequence). CDR3 loop: CASSRQGASYGYTS. The CDR3 nucleotides read TGTGCCAGCAGCCGACAGGGGGCGAGCTATGGCTACACCTCC.

Remarks on this clonotype: A far larger clone differs by one base, so this is likely a read error. The CDR3 DNA reads TGTGCCAGCGAGGGGTTGGCCGCCGGCTACGCCTTC. This encodes CASEGLAAGYAF. V is TRBV6-5 and J is TRBJ1-2, with a possible D match to TRBD1 (5 bases). Germline loops: CDR1 MNHEY, CDR2 SVGAGI. The CDR3 contains 12 residues.

This clonotype was detected ten times or more. The chain is built from TRBV7-3 and TRBJ2-5, with a weak D call TRBD1 (6 bases). CDR1 and CDR2 (germline): SGHTA, FQGTGA. Trimming pared 5 bases from V and 3 bases from J, leaving 16 bases between. The CDR3 runs to 15 residues. The CDR3, as DNA: TGTGCCAGCAGCCCACTGGGGGCCGGGGAAGAGACCCAGTACTTC. This gives the protein CASSPLGAGEETQYF.

Only a few counts were recorded for this clonotype. V usage is TRBV5-1 and J usage is TRBJ2-1, with 8 bases lining up with TRBD2. The germline V gene has CDR1 SGHRS and CDR2 YFSETQ. Trimming removed 4 bases from V and 0 bases from J; junction bases left unmatched: 9. There are 17 residues in the CDR3. The CDR3 here is CASSPSPSGLSYNEQFF. The CDR3 DNA is TGCGCCAGCAGCCCCTCCCCTAGCGGGCTCTCCTACAATGAGCAGTTCTTC.

This clonotype was observed a few times. The chain combines TRBV5-1 with TRBJ1-5; 8 bases line up with TRBD1. Unmatched junction bases numbered 4, after V lost 4 bases and J lost 7 bases. This CDR3 has 13 residues. Germline V CDR1 and CDR2: SGHRS, YFSETQ. CDR3 sequence (DNA): TGCGCCAGCAGCCTCAACAGGGGGCAGCCCCAGCATTTT. Its translation: CASSLNRGQPQHF.

This clonotype was seen repeatedly, ten times or more. This chain uses TRBV20-1 with TRBJ2-5; 8 nucleotides align to TRBD2. V was clipped by 0 bases and J by 2 bases; unmatched bases: 8. The V gene's germline CDR1 is DFQATT and CDR2 SNEGSKA (reference sequence). CDR3 size: 16 residues. CDR3 sequence reads: CSARDLLAALQETQYF. DNA of the CDR3: TGCAGTGCTAGAGATTTACTAGCGGCTTTACAAGAGACCCAGTACTTC.

The chain is built from TRBV6-1 and TRBJ2-5, with D uncertain. The CDR3 extends over 13 amino acids. Trimming left V 0 bases short and J 5 bases short, with 7 bases between. Germline assignment: CDR1 MNHNS and CDR2 SASEGT. This CDR3 reads CASSEATGETQYF. DNA of the CDR3: TGTGCCAGCAGTGAAGCGACTGGGGAGACCCAGTACTTC.

This clonotype occurred many times. The CDR3 DNA is TGTGCCGCGAACGACAGGAATAGCAATCAGCCCCAGCATTTT. This codes for CAANDRNSNQPQHF. The chain carries TRBV10-3 and TRBJ1-5, with D possibly TRBD1 on 6 matching bases. From germline, CDR1 is ENHRY and CDR2 SYGVKD. There are 14 residues in the CDR3. Trimming stripped 11 bases from V and 0 bases from J, with 14 bases between.

This clonotype was recorded at least ten times. The chain is built from TRBV10-1 and TRBJ2-1, with D possibly being TRBD1 or TRBD2 (5 bases each). From germline, CDR1 is WNHNN and CDR2 SYGVQD (reference sequence). The length of the CDR3 is 13 residues. Trimming removed 6 bases from V and 4 bases from J, with 10 bases in between. CDR3 region: CASRGDLYNEQFF. In nucleotides, the CDR3 is TGCGCCAGCAGGGGGGACCTGTACAATGAGCAGTTCTTC.

This chain joins TRBV10-3 and TRBJ2-5; the match to TRBD2 covers 8 bases. The CDR3 runs 17 residues. Germline V gene data show CDR1 as ENHRY and CDR2 as SYGVKD. V lost 4 bases to trimming and J lost 6 bases; unmatched junction nucleotides: 16. The CDR3 DNA sequence: TGTGCCATCAGTGGAGCTTTGGGGCGGGAGGTCTTAAAGACCCAGTACTTC. Translated: CAISGALGREVLKTQYF.

This clonotype came up many times. This CDR3 reads CASSSASGGTGELFF. Here the CDR3 DNA reads TGTGCCAGCAGCTCCGCGTCGGGGGGCACCGGGGAGCTGTTTTTT. The chain carries TRBV6-5 and TRBJ2-2; TRBD2 matches at 7 bases. The trim removed 6 bases at V and 4 bases at J, leaving 8 bases unmatched. Germline CDR1 reads MNHEY; CDR2 reads SVGAGI. This CDR3 region has 15 residues.

There are many counts of this clonotype. The V and J genes are TRBV28 and TRBJ2-1; TRBD1 agrees at 7 bases. This CDR3 spans 14 amino acids. CDR1 and CDR2 (germline): MDHEN, SYDVKM. V shed 7 bases, J shed 7 bases, and the junction held 10 bases outside the gene matches. CDR3 nucleotides: TGTGCCAGCAACTCTCCGGGACAGCTAAATGAGCAGTTCTTC. Translation gives CASNSPGQLNEQFF.

This clonotype was recorded at least ten times. This chain uses TRBV28 with TRBJ2-3, with a possible D match to TRBD1 (6 bases). The CDR3 has 14 residues. The V and J ends lost 10 bases and 8 bases respectively, with 22 bases between them. Looked up from germline, CDR1 is MDHEN and CDR2 is SYDVKM. The DNA of the CDR3 is TGTGCCATCGATCGGGACAATCAGCGAGGTACGCAGTATTTT. This translates into CAIDRDNQRGTQYF. Full variable domain (rest looked up from reference TRBV28 and TRBJ2-3): DVKVTQSSRYLVKRTGEKVFLECVQDMDHENMFWYRQDPGLGLRLIYFSYDVKMKEKGDIPEGYSVSREKKERFSLILESASTNQTSMYLCAIDRDNQRGTQYFGPGTRLTVL.

This chain uses TRBV20-1 with TRBJ1-5, with D perhaps matching TRBD1 (5 bases). In germline, CDR1 is DFQATT, CDR2 SNEGSKA (reference sequence). The CDR3 extends over 11 amino acids. With 1 base removed from V and 15 bases from J, the gap between germline ends came to 13 bases. Here the CDR3 DNA reads TGCAGTGCTAGAGGCCACATCAGGGCGCATTTT. It is translated as CSARGHIRAHF.

On this clonotype: A far larger clone lies a single base away; this is likely a read error. The genes are TRBV28 and TRBJ2-1, with 7 bases that match TRBD1. There are 14 residues in the CDR3. The V gene's germline CDR1 is MDHEN and CDR2 SYDVKM. V shed 6 bases and J 10 bases; nucleotides not matched to a gene: 12. CDR3 amino acids: CASSRQGGLDEQFF. The DNA of the CDR3 is TGTGCCAGCAGCCGACAGGGTGGGTTAGACGAGCAGTTCTTC.

This chain connects TRBV6-2 or TRBV6-3 to TRBJ1-1; D might be TRBD1 (6 bases). The CDR3 loop spans 15 amino acids. CDR1 is MNHEY, CDR2 SVGEGT, per germline. V was shortened by 4 bases and J by 4 bases, with 16 bases between the two germline ends. CDR3: CASSFSTGRGTEAFF. CDR3 sequence (DNA): TGTGCCAGCAGTTTCTCGACAGGTAGAGGCACTGAAGCTTTCTTT.

This clonotype has more than one count but fewer than ten. V gene TRBV5-1 combines with J gene TRBJ2-1, with D maybe TRBD2 (6 bases). From germline, CDR1 is SGHRS and CDR2 YFSETQ. The CDR3 runs to 15 residues. The germline V and J ends were trimmed by 5 bases and 7 bases, with 19 bases remaining between them. The chain's CDR3 is CASSFSGVQLNEQFF. The DNA for the CDR3 is TGCGCCAGCAGTTTCTCGGGGGTTCAATTGAATGAGCAGTTCTTC.

Note on this clonotype: A far larger clone is one nucleotide away, so this likely arose from a read error. The chain employs TRBV5-8 and TRBJ2-5, with D perhaps matching TRBD1 (6 bases). This CDR3 comprises 14 residues. Per the germline V gene, CDR1 is SGHTS and CDR2 is YDEGEE. CDR3 in amino acids: CASSLGRGGETRYF. Here the CDR3 DNA reads TGTGCCAGCAGCTTGGGGAGAGGGGGAGAGACCCGGTACTTC.

There are many counts of this clonotype. This chain links TRBV24-1 with TRBJ2-1; TRBD2 matches at 9 bases. This CDR3 region has 13 residues. Germline V gene lookup returns CDR1 KGHDR and CDR2 SFDVKD. The trim removed 4 bases at V and 11 bases at J, leaving 5 bases unmatched. CDR3 in amino acids: CATSDPGTSQQFF. CDR3 nucleotide sequence: TGTGCCACCAGTGACCCCGGGACTAGCCAGCAGTTCTTC.

This clonotype has at least ten counts. This sequence joins TRBV5-1 and TRBJ1-5; D may be TRBD1 (5 bases). The CDR3 extends over 15 amino acids. The V and J ends lost 0 bases and 3 bases respectively, with 10 bases between them. Germline V lookup: CDR1 SGHRS, CDR2 YFSETQ. The CDR3 here is CASSLDGGSNQPQHF. DNA of the CDR3: TGCGCCAGCAGCTTGGATGGGGGTTCCAATCAGCCCCAGCATTTT.

V and J are TRBV5-4 and TRBJ2-1; 8 bases match TRBD2. The trim removed 1 base at V and 9 bases at J, leaving 9 bases unmatched. CDR3 length: 15 residues. Germline-derived CDR1 and CDR2 are SGHNT and YYREEE (reference sequence). CDR3 sequence: CASSLPGGPWTEQFF. In nucleotides, the CDR3 is TGTGCCAGCAGCTTGCCGGGAGGGCCTTGGACTGAGCAGTTCTTC.

Ten or more counts support this clonotype. This chain connects TRBV20-1 to TRBJ1-2, with D uncertain. The CDR3 totals 12 residues. The V gene's germline CDR1 is DFQATT and CDR2 SNEGSKA (reference sequence). Trimming shortened V by 3 bases and J by 7 bases, and 12 bases separated the two germline ends. The CDR3 reads CSASPGMVGYTF. CDR3 bases: TGCAGTGCTAGCCCGGGCATGGTTGGCTACACCTTC.

This clonotype was seen repeatedly, ten times or more. The chain is built from TRBV7-9 and TRBJ2-7; the match to TRBD1 covers 9 bases. Germline V CDR1 and CDR2: SEHNR, FQNEAQ (reference sequence). Trimming at V came to 5 bases and at J to 2 bases, leaving 10 bases not matched to a gene. The CDR3 contains 16 residues. For the CDR3, the DNA is TGTGCCAGCAGCCGTTTAGGACAGGGGATCCCCTACGAGCAGTACTTC. Translation gives CASSRLGQGIPYEQYF.

The genes are TRBV29-1 and TRBJ2-7; TRBD2 aligns across 12 bases. Germline V lookup: CDR1 SQVTM, CDR2 ANQGSEA. The CDR3 extends over 14 amino acids. V was pared by 4 bases and J by 4 bases, with 5 bases of the junction left unmatched. CDR3 sequence: CSVGGLAGGYEQYF. As DNA, the CDR3 is TGCAGCGTTGGGGGACTAGCGGGCGGGTACGAGCAGTACTTC.